This T cell receptor beta chain was recorded in a study of long-term antiretroviral therapy in people with HIV. V lost 5 bases to trimming and J lost 3 bases, with 19 bases between them. Germline V gene lookup returns CDR1 LNHNV and CDR2 YYDKDF (reference sequence). The CDR3 totals 16 residues. The authors ran the immunoSEQ assay, v3.0, at survey level. Produced via immunoSEQ multiplex PCR; TCRdb's table is partial and in-frame only. The sample records 20,000 to 30,000 clones, roughly 87% being singletons. The TCR sequence derives from a woman in her twenties or thirties with HIV. This specimen consisted of unsorted PBMCs, obtained 1.1 years before starting antiretroviral therapy. The chain links TRBV15 to TRBJ2-5; tentatively, D is TRBD2 (6 bases). The CDR3 reads CATSPEGIAEKETQYF. The CDR3 coding sequence is TGTGCCACCAGCCCAGAGGGGATAGCGGAGAAAGAGACCCAGTACTTC.